The clone carrying this T cell receptor beta chain was observed once. Using immunoSEQ multiplex PCR, the repertoire was profiled, and TCRdb retains in-frame clones only, with some absent. The sample lists about 270,000 clones, 82% seen once, with less than 4% in the top ten. This entry comes from a study of blood T cell repertoires in COVID-19. On the study more broadly: PBMCs, B-cell-depleted T cells, or T cells were the source of the cDNA or gDNA that made up the material.

Losses at the gene ends were 3 bases for V and 6 bases for J; bases not matched to a gene: 10. CDR1 and CDR2 (germline): KGHSH, LQKENI. The CDR3 loop spans 15 amino acids. This sequence was found in a woman younger than 30 with acute or convalescent COVID-19. Sequencing was performed on peripheral blood. The chain uses TRBV18 and TRBJ2-7, with 8 bases aligning to TRBD1. The CDR3 loop reads CASSPRTVDRAEQYF. The CDR3 nucleotides read TGTGCCAGCTCACCGAGAACCGTGGACAGGGCCGAGCAGTACTTC.